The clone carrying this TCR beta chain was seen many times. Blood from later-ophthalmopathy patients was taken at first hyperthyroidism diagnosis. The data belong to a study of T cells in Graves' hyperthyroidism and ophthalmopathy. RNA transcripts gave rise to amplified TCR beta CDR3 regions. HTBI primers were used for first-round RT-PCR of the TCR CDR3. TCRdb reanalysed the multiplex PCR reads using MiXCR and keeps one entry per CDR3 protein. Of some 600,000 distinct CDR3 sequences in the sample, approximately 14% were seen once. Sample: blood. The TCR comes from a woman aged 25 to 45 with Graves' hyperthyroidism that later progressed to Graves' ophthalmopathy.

CDR3 nucleotides: TGTGCCAGTAGTATCCGGGAGGGCCCTCGGGAGCAGTACTTC. It encodes CASSIREGPREQYF. This chain links TRBV19 with TRBJ2-7, with 8 bases lining up with TRBD2. This CDR3 comprises 14 residues. Looked up from germline, CDR1 is LNHDA and CDR2 is SQIVND (reference sequence). Losses at the gene ends were 3 bases for V and 7 bases for J; bases not matched to a gene: 8.